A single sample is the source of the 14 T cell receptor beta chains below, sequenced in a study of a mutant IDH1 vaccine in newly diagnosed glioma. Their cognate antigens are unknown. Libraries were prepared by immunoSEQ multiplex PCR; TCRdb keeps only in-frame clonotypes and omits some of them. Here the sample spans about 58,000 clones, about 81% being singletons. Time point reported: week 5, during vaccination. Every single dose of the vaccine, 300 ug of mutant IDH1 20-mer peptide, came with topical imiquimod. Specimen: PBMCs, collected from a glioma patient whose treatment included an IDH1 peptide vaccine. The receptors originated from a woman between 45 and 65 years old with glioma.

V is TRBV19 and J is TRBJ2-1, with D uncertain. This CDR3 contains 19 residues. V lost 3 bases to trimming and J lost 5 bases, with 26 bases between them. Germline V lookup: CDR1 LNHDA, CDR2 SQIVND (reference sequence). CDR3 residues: CASSISEGPHINQNNEQFF. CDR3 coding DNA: TGTGCCAGTAGTATCTCAGAAGGACCACACATAAACCAAAACAATGAGCAGTTCTTC.

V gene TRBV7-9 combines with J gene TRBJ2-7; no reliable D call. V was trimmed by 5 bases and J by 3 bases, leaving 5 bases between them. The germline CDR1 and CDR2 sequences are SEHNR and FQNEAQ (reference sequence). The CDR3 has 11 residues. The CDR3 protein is CASSQIYEQYF. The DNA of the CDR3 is TGTGCCAGCAGCCAAATCTACGAGCAGTACTTC.

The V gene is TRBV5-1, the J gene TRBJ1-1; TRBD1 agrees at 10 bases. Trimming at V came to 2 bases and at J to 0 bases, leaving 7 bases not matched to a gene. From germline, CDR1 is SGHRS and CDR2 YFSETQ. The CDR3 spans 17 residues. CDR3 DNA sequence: TGCGCCAGCAGCTTCAAGACAGGGGGCGGCCTGAACACTGAAGCTTTCTTT. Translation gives CASSFKTGGGLNTEAFF.

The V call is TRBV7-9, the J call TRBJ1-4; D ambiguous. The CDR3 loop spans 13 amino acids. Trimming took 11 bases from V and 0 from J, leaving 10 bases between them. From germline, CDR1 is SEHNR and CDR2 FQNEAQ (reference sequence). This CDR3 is CASTTPTNEKLFF. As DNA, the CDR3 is TGTGCCTCCACGACCCCAACTAATGAAAAACTGTTTTTT.

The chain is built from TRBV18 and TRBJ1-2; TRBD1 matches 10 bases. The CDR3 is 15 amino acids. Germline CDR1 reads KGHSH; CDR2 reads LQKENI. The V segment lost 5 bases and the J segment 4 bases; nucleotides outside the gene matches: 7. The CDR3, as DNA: TGTGCCAGCTCAACGGGACAGGGGATCACCTATGGCTACACCTTC. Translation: CASSTGQGITYGYTF.

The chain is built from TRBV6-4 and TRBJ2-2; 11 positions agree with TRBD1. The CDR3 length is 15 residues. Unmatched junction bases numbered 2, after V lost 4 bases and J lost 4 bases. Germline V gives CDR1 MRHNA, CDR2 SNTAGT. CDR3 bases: TGTGCCAGCAGTGGGACAGGGGGCAGCACCGGGGAGCTGTTTTTT. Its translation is CASSGTGGSTGELFF.

For the CDR3, the DNA is TGTGCCAGCAGAGACGTTAGCGGGGGGCAGCAGTTCTTC. Translating it yields CASRDVSGGQQFF. The chain uses TRBV6-1 and TRBJ2-1, with 10 bases aligning to TRBD2. This CDR3 has 13 residues. Germline V lookup: CDR1 MNHNS, CDR2 SASEGT. The ends lost 6 bases at V and 11 bases at J; junction bases unmatched: 7.

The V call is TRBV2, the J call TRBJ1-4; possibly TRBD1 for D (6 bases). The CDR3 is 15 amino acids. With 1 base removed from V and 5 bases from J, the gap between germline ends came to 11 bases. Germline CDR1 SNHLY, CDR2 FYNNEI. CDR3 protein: CASSEVRGGNEKLFF. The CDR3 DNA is TGTGCCAGCAGTGAAGTTAGGGGGGGAAATGAAAAACTGTTTTTT.

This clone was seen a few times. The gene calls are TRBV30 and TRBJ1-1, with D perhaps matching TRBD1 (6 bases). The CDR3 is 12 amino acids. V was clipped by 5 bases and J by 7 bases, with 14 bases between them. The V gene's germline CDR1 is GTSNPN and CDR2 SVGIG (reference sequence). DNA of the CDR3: TGTGCCTGGGGCCATCGGACAGATGAAGCTTTCTTT. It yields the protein CAWGHRTDEAFF.

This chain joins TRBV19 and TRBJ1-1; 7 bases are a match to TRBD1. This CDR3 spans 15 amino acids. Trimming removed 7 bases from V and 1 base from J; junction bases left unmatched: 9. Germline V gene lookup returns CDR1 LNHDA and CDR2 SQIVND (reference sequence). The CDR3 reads CASTTQGVKNTEAFF. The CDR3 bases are TGTGCCAGTACCACCCAGGGGGTGAAGAACACTGAAGCTTTCTTT.

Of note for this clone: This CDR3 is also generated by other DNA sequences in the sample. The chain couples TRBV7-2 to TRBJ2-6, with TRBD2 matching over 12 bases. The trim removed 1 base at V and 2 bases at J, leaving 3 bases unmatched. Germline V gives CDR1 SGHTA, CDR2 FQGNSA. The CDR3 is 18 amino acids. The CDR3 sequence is CASSLGLAGGAGANVLTF. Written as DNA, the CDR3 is TGTGCCAGCAGCTTAGGTCTAGCGGGGGGGGCTGGGGCCAACGTCCTGACTTTC.

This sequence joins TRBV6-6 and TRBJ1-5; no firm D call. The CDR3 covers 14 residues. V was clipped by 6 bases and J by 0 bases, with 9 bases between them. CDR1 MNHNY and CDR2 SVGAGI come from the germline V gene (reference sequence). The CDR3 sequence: CASSQTFSNQPQHF. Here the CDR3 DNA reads TGTGCCAGCAGCCAGACTTTTAGCAATCAGCCCCAGCATTTT.

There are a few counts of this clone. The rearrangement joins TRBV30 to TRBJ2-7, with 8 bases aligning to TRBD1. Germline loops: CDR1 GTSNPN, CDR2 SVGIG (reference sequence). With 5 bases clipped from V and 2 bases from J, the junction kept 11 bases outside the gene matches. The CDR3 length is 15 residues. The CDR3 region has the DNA TGTGCCTGGGACAGGGGAGGAGCGCAGACCTACGAGCAGTACTTC. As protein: CAWDRGGAQTYEQYF.

As DNA, the CDR3 is TGTGCCAGCAGCTCCTATCACACAGATACGCAGTATTTT. Its translation is CASSSYHTDTQYF. The chain is built from TRBV7-3 and TRBJ2-3; no firm D call. Germline V gene lookup returns CDR1 SGHTA and CDR2 FQGTGA. V gave up 4 bases and J gave up 2 bases, with 7 bases separating them. This CDR3 contains 13 residues. The whole variable domain, filled in from reference TRBV7-3 and TRBJ2-3, reads GAGVSQTPSNKVTEKGKYVELRCDPISGHTALYWYRQSLGQGPEFLIYFQGTGAADDSGLPNDRFFAVRPEGSVSTLKIQRTERGDSAVYLCASSSYHTDTQYFGPGTRLTVL.